Listed below are T cell receptor beta chains from one sample, sequenced in a study of radiotherapy plus CTLA-4 blockade in lung cancer. The protocol was immunoSEQ multiplex PCR, while the TCRdb copy is restricted to in-frame clones and leaves out a portion. The table lists roughly 54,000 clones, roughly 81% of them singletons. This material consisted of peripheral blood, taken from a patient treated with radiotherapy plus ipilimumab. The receptors here all came from a human donor with non-small cell lung cancer whose response to radiotherapy plus ipilimumab could not be evaluated. Each CDR3 is given with its conserved first and last residue. D genes are given only for firm matches. Clone size is given for some rows only: seen once, a few or many times, or a class if the clone is expanded.

V gene: TRBV7-6
D gene: NA
J gene: TRBJ2-3
clone size: NA
CDR3 DNA: TGTGCCAGCAGCCCAGCCCGGACAAAAGATACGCAGTATTTT
CDR3 protein: CASSPARTKDTQYF

V gene: TRBV11-1
D gene: TRBD1
J gene: TRBJ2-7
clone size: NA
CDR3 DNA: TGTGCCAGCAGCGTCCGGGACAGGGACCACGAGCAGTACTTC
CDR3 protein: CASSVRDRDHEQYF

V gene: TRBV4-3
D gene: TRBD2
J gene: TRBJ2-3
clone size: NA
CDR3 DNA: TGCGCCAGCAGCCAAGACAGTCCTAGCGGGAGCAGGACAGATACGCAGTATTTT
CDR3 protein: CASSQDSPSGSRTDTQYF

V gene: TRBV27
D gene: NA
J gene: TRBJ2-2
clone size: NA
CDR3 DNA: TGTGCCAGCAGTTACGGGGGAACCGGGGAGCTGTTTTTT
CDR3 protein: CASSYGGTGELFF

V gene: TRBV2
D gene: NA
J gene: TRBJ1-2
clone size: NA
CDR3 DNA: TGTGCCAGCAGACAGGGTATCCCCTATGGCTACACCTTC
CDR3 protein: CASRQGIPYGYTF

V gene: TRBV2
D gene: TRBD1
J gene: TRBJ2-1
clone size: NA
CDR3 DNA: TGTGCCAGCAGTGAATTAGGGACAGGGAAGGATGAGCAGTTCTTC
CDR3 protein: CASSELGTGKDEQFF

V gene: TRBV27
D gene: TRBD1
J gene: TRBJ2-3
clone size: NA
CDR3 DNA: TGTGCCAGCAGATCTTCGACAGGGACGCGAACAGATACGCAGTATTTT
CDR3 protein: CASRSSTGTRTDTQYF

V gene: TRBV9
D gene: TRBD1
J gene: TRBJ2-2
clone size: once
CDR3 DNA: TGTGCCAGCAGCCCGGACAGGCGGACCGGGGAGCTGTTTTTT
CDR3 protein: CASSPDRRTGELFF

V gene: TRBV18
D gene: TRBD1
J gene: TRBJ2-6
clone size: NA
CDR3 DNA: TGTGCCAGCTCAAAAGAAAGACAGGGAGCCGGGGCCAACGTCCTGACTTTC
CDR3 protein: CASSKERQGAGANVLTF

V gene: TRBV4-2
D gene: TRBD1
J gene: TRBJ2-7
clone size: NA
CDR3 DNA: TGTGCCAGCAGCCGGACAGGAGGAGAATACGAGCAGTACTTC
CDR3 protein: CASSRTGGEYEQYF

V gene: TRBV28
D gene: TRBD2
J gene: TRBJ2-4
clone size: few
CDR3 DNA: TGTGCCAGCAGTTCACTAGCGGGAAGGGGCATAAGCAAAAACATTCAGTACTTC
CDR3 protein: CASSSLAGRGISKNIQYF

V gene: TRBV28
D gene: NA
J gene: TRBJ2-7
clone size: NA
CDR3 DNA: TGTGCCAGCAGTCTGACAGGCTACTACGAGCAGTACTTC
CDR3 protein: CASSLTGYYEQYF

V gene: TRBV28
D gene: NA
J gene: TRBJ2-1
clone size: NA
CDR3 DNA: TGTGCCAGCAGCCGGCCGGGACAACGATACTACAATGAGCAGTTCTTC
CDR3 protein: CASSRPGQRYYNEQFF